The clone carrying this TCR beta chain was observed a few times. The target antigen is unknown. V gave up 1 base and J gave up 0 bases, with 10 bases separating them. The CDR3 is 17 amino acids. The germline gives CDR1 MGHRA, CDR2 YSYEKL. Data came from immunoSEQ multiplex PCR; TCRdb stores just in-frame clones and leaves some out. The repertoire holds hundreds of thousands of clones, with roughly two thirds as singletons. The data were obtained in a study of cytotoxic CD8 clonotypes in ibrutinib-treated CLL. Whole-study context: Researchers reported ten to eleven relapsed/refractory and about 14 treatment-naive patients, 17 of them IGHV unmutated. Study outcomes and limitations: Rising at ibrutinib response, clonality subsequently fell back toward baseline at progression.

Specimen: PBMCs, collected after 36 months of ibrutinib treatment. The receptor's source is a human donor with chronic lymphocytic leukemia. This chain connects TRBV4-1 to TRBJ1-6; D gene unclear. CDR3 sequence: CASSQGSRGSYNSPLHF. The CDR3 bases are TGCGCCAGCAGCCAAGGGTCCAGAGGCTCCTATAATTCACCCCTCCACTTT.